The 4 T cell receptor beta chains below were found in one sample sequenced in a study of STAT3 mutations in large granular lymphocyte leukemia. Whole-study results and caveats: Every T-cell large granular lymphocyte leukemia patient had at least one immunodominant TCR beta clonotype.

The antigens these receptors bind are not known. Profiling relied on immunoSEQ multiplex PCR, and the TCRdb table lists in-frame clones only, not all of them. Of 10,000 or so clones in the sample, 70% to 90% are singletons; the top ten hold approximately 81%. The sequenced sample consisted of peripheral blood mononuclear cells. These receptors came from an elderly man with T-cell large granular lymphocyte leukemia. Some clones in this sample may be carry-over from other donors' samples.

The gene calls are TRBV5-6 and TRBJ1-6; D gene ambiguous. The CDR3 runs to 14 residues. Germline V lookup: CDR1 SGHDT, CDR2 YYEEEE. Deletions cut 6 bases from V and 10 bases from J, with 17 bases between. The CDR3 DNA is TGTGCCAGCAAAGCAGACGGCAGGCGGTCACCCCTCCACTTT. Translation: CASKADGRRSPLHF.

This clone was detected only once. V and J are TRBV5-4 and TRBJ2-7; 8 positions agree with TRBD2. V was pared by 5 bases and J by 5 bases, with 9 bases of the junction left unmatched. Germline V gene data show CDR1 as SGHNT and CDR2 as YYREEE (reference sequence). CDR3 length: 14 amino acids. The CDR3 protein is CASSLPGGPHEQYF. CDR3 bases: TGTGCCAGCAGTTTGCCGGGGGGGCCCCACGAGCAGTACTTC.

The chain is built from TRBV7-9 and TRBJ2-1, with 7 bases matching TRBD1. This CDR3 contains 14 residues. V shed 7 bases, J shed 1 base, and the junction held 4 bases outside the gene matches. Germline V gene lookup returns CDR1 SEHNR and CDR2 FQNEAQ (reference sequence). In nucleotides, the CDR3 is TGTGCCAGCAACAGGGGCGGGTCCTACAATGAGCAGTTCTTC. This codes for CASNRGGSYNEQFF. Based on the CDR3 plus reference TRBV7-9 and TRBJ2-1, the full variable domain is DTGVSQNPRHKITKRGQNVTFRCDPISEHNRLYWYRQTLGQGPEFLTYFQNEAQLEKSRLLSDRFSAERPKGSFSTLEIQRTEQGDSAMYLCASNRGGSYNEQFFGPGTRLTVL.

The CDR3 region is CASSHGQVYYGYTF. CDR3 nucleotides: TGTGCCAGCAGCCACGGACAGGTTTACTATGGCTACACCTTC. The J gene is TRBJ1-2, the V gene TRBV7-9; TRBD1 aligns across 7 bases. The CDR3 sequence is 14 residues long. CDR1 and CDR2 from the germline V gene are SEHNR and FQNEAQ (reference sequence). The V and J ends lost 5 bases and 3 bases, in that order; junction bases with no gene match: 6.